The next 2 T cell receptor beta chains were all read from a single sample in a study of cytomegalovirus exposure and HLA in healthy donors. Assay used: immunoSEQ multiplex PCR; TCRdb lists only in-frame clones, some missing. This sample has 100,000 to 120,000 clones, with around 86% found just once. The specimen was PBMCs. The origin of the receptors is a woman in her late teens or twenties in good health and CMV-seropositive.

The rearrangement joins TRBV25-1 to TRBJ2-7; 7 positions agree with TRBD2. The CDR3 runs 13 residues. The germline V gene has CDR1 MGHDK and CDR2 SYGVNS. J lost 6 bases, V lost 4 bases, and 6 bases had no gene match. The CDR3 here is CASSVETSSEQYF. Here the CDR3 DNA reads TGTGCCAGCAGTGTGGAGACTAGCTCCGAGCAGTACTTC.

The chain uses TRBV2 and TRBJ1-1; D uncertain. Germline V gene data show CDR1 as SNHLY and CDR2 as FYNNEI. CDR3 length equals 14 residues. V was pared by 6 bases and J by 4 bases, with 15 bases between. CDR3 nucleotide sequence: TGTGCCAGCAGCGCGGAGACCTACGGCACTGAAGCTTTCTTT. Its protein product is CASSAETYGTEAFF.